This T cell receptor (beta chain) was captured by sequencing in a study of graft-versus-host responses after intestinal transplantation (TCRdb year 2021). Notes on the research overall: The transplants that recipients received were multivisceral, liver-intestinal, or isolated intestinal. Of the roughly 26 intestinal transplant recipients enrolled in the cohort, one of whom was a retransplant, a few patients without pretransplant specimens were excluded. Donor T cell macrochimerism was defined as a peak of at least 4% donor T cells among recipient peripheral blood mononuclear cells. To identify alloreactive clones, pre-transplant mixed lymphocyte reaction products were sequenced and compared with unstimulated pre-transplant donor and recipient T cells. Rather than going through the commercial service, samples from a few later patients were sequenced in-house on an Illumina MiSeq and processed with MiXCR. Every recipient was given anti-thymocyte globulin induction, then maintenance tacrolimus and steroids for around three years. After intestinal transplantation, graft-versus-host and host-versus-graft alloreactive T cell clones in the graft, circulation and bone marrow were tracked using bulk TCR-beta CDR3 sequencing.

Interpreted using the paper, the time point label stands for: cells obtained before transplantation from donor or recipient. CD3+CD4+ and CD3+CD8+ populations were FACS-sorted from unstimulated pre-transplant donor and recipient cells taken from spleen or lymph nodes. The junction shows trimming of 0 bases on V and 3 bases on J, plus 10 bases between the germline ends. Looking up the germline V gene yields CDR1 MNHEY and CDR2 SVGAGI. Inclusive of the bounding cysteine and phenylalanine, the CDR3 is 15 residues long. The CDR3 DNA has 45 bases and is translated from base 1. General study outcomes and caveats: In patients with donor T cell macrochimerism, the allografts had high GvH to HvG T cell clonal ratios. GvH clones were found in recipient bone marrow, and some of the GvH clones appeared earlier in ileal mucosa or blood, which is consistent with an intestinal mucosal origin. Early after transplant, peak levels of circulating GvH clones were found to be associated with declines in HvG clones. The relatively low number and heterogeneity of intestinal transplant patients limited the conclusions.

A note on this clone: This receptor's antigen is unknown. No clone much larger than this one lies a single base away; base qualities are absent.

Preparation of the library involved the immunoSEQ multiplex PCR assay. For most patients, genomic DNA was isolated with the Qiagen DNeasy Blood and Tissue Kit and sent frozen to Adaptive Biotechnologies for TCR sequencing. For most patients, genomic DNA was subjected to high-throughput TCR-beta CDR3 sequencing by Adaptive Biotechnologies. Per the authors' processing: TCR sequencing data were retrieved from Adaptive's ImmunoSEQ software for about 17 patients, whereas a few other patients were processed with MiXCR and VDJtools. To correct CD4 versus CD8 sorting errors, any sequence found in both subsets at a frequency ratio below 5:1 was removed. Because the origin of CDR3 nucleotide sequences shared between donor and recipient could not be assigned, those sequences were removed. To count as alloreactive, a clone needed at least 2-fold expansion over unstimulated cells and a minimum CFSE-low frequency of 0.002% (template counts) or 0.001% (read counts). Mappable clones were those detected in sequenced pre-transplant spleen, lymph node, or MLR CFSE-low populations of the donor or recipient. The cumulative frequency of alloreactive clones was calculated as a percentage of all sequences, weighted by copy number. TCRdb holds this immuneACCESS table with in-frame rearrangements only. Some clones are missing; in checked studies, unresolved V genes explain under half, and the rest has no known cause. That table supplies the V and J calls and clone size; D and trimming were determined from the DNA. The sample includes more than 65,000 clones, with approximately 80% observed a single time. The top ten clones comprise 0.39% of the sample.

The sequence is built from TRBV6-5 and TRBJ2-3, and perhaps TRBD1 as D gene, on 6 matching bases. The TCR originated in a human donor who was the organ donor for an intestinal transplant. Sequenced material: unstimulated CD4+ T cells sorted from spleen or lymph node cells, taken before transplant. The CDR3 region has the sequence CASSYSPGVTDTQYF. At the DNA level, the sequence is TGTGCCAGCAGTTACTCGCCAGGGGTGACAGATACGCAGTATTTT.